These T cell receptor beta chains were read from a single sample in a study of blood T cells in healthy people across ages. One entry per CDR3 protein, called by TCRdb with MiXCR from the 5' RACE reads. Of approximately 490,000 distinct CDR3 sequences listed, more than 20% are singletons. The same data also went into a second study, on T cells of mothers and their children.

Sequencing was done on a sample of blood. These receptors were taken from a boy aged 5-17 years in good health. CDR3s include the opening cysteine and the closing phenylalanine or tryptophan. Only some rows state a clone size, as once, few, many or a class for expanded clones.

clone size: few
CDR3 length: 13
J gene: -
V gene: TRBV6-6
CDR3 protein: CASSYYPDGEQYF

clone size: few
CDR3 length: 11
J gene: -
V gene: TRBV12-3/TRBV12-4
CDR3 protein: CASSIDYEQYF

clone size: few
CDR3 length: 15
J gene: TRBJ2-6
V gene: TRBV29-1
CDR3 protein: CSVVRQSSGANVLTF

clone size: -
CDR3 length: 18
J gene: TRBJ2-3
V gene: TRBV25-1
CDR3 protein: CASSEYVIRTGSTDTQYF

clone size: -
CDR3 length: 16
J gene: TRBJ2-7
V gene: TRBV7-2
CDR3 protein: CASSLAGLAGSYEQYF

clone size: -
CDR3 length: 15
J gene: TRBJ2-4
V gene: TRBV15
CDR3 protein: CATSTDRVAKNIQYF

clone size: few
CDR3 length: 14
J gene: TRBJ2-7
V gene: TRBV3-1
CDR3 protein: CASSQSSGYYEQYF

clone size: -
CDR3 length: 14
J gene: TRBJ1-3
V gene: TRBV9
CDR3 protein: CASSARGFRNTIYF

clone size: few
CDR3 length: 10
J gene: TRBJ1-1
V gene: TRBV29-1
CDR3 protein: CSVTPGEAFF

clone size: few
CDR3 length: 13
J gene: TRBJ1-1
V gene: TRBV12-3/TRBV12-4
CDR3 protein: CASSWTSGTEAFF

clone size: -
CDR3 length: 13
J gene: TRBJ2-7
V gene: TRBV7-2
CDR3 protein: CASSLALTYEQYF

clone size: few
CDR3 length: 16
J gene: TRBJ2-3
V gene: TRBV6-6
CDR3 protein: CASSYSGGGGTDTQYF

clone size: -
CDR3 length: 12
J gene: TRBJ1-1
V gene: TRBV7-2
CDR3 protein: CASASRVTEAFF

clone size: few
CDR3 length: 13
J gene: TRBJ2-3
V gene: TRBV5-1
CDR3 protein: CASSLQVGNTQYF

clone size: -
CDR3 length: 13
J gene: TRBJ2-7
V gene: TRBV28
CDR3 protein: CASRGTPSYEQYF

clone size: few
CDR3 length: 14
J gene: TRBJ2-4
V gene: TRBV28
CDR3 protein: CASSLWASGNIQYF

clone size: -
CDR3 length: 15
J gene: TRBJ1-1
V gene: TRBV7-2
CDR3 protein: CASTQESQGRTEAFF

clone size: few
CDR3 length: 14
J gene: TRBJ2-3
V gene: TRBV28
CDR3 protein: CASSPSGQTDTQYF

clone size: -
CDR3 length: 13
J gene: TRBJ2-7
V gene: TRBV28
CDR3 protein: CASSWTSGDEQYF

clone size: -
CDR3 length: 16
J gene: TRBJ1-4
V gene: TRBV4-3
CDR3 protein: CASSRGTGGIDEKLFF

clone size: once
CDR3 length: 14
J gene: TRBJ2-2
V gene: TRBV7-2
CDR3 protein: CASTPLRYTGELFF

clone size: -
CDR3 length: 16
J gene: TRBJ2-3
V gene: TRBV2
CDR3 protein: CASSENRVEGTDTQYF

clone size: -
CDR3 length: 13
J gene: TRBJ1-6
V gene: TRBV20-1
CDR3 protein: CSARGGGRSPLHF

clone size: -
CDR3 length: 11
J gene: TRBJ1-1
V gene: TRBV7-9
CDR3 protein: CASSFSDGAFF

clone size: once
CDR3 length: 16
J gene: TRBJ2-5
V gene: TRBV7-9
CDR3 protein: CASSLIHKAGVETQYF

clone size: once
CDR3 length: 13
J gene: TRBJ1-5
V gene: TRBV20-1
CDR3 protein: CSASAGLGQPQHF

clone size: -
CDR3 length: 15
J gene: TRBJ2-1
V gene: TRBV6-5
CDR3 protein: CASSILAGDYNEQFF

clone size: -
CDR3 length: 15
J gene: TRBJ2-5
V gene: TRBV30
CDR3 protein: CAWSKIAGPQETQYF

clone size: few
CDR3 length: 14
J gene: TRBJ1-3
V gene: TRBV2
CDR3 protein: CASSQGARGNTIYF

clone size: -
CDR3 length: 14
J gene: TRBJ2-3
V gene: TRBV7-2
CDR3 protein: CASSPRAGTDTQYF

clone size: -
CDR3 length: 14
J gene: TRBJ2-7
V gene: TRBV21-1
CDR3 protein: CASSKGEMLYEQYF

clone size: -
CDR3 length: 15
J gene: TRBJ1-4
V gene: TRBV4-1
CDR3 protein: CASSPQSSTNEKLFF

clone size: few
CDR3 length: 14
J gene: TRBJ2-1
V gene: TRBV20-1
CDR3 protein: CSAAGRTSYNEQFF

clone size: -
CDR3 length: 11
J gene: TRBJ1-2
V gene: TRBV20-1
CDR3 protein: CSATGTYGYTF

clone size: -
CDR3 length: 15
J gene: TRBJ2-3
V gene: TRBV7-2
CDR3 protein: CASSFPRGPGDTQYF

clone size: few
CDR3 length: 20
J gene: TRBJ2-1
V gene: TRBV27
CDR3 protein: CASRRKTSGSRVSRDNEQFF

clone size: -
CDR3 length: 16
J gene: TRBJ2-1
V gene: TRBV15
CDR3 protein: CATSLKREGYYNEQFF

clone size: -
CDR3 length: 13
J gene: TRBJ2-7
V gene: TRBV6-1
CDR3 protein: CASSGVGGREQYF

clone size: few
CDR3 length: 12
J gene: TRBJ2-3
V gene: TRBV3-1
CDR3 protein: CASSHYTDTQYF

clone size: -
CDR3 length: 15
J gene: TRBJ2-1
V gene: TRBV28
CDR3 protein: CASSDQAGGSNEQFF

clone size: few
CDR3 length: 16
J gene: TRBJ2-7
V gene: TRBV7-9
CDR3 protein: CASSQTDRGVPYEQYF

clone size: few
CDR3 length: 15
J gene: TRBJ1-1
V gene: TRBV7-6
CDR3 protein: CASSLAHQAGTEAFF

clone size: few
CDR3 length: 15
J gene: TRBJ2-7
V gene: TRBV7-2
CDR3 protein: CASSLGFETSYEQYF

clone size: -
CDR3 length: 17
J gene: -
V gene: TRBV7-9
CDR3 protein: CASSPPRLAPLFDEQFF

clone size: few
CDR3 length: 15
J gene: TRBJ2-5
V gene: TRBV7-3
CDR3 protein: CASSPEAGGEETQYF

clone size: -
CDR3 length: 16
J gene: TRBJ2-7
V gene: TRBV7-9
CDR3 protein: CASSLEPGPGAYEQYF

clone size: few
CDR3 length: 16
J gene: TRBJ2-3
V gene: TRBV12-3/TRBV12-4
CDR3 protein: CASGAGERSSTDTQYF

clone size: few
CDR3 length: 13
J gene: TRBJ1-2
V gene: TRBV28
CDR3 protein: CASSFPGASSYTF

clone size: many
CDR3 length: 15
J gene: TRBJ2-7
V gene: TRBV11-2
CDR3 protein: CASSFDGGRLYEQYF

clone size: -
CDR3 length: 13
J gene: TRBJ1-4
V gene: TRBV10-3
CDR3 protein: CAISEVPNEKLFF

clone size: few
CDR3 length: 12
J gene: TRBJ1-2
V gene: TRBV12-5
CDR3 protein: CASGLDDYGYTF

clone size: few
CDR3 length: 12
J gene: TRBJ2-3
V gene: TRBV9
CDR3 protein: CASSVAADTQYF